This paragraph covers one TCR beta chain sequence. The antigen remains unidentified. The record originates from a study of metastatic and nonmetastatic thyroid tumors. The overall study: Repertoire comparison spanned blood and tumor or nodule tissue of malignant and benign thyroid patients.

Germline V lookup: CDR1 GTSNPN, CDR2 SVGIG (reference sequence). This CDR3 contains 15 residues. Trimming took off 5 bases at V and 0 bases at J, with 14 bases between the two ends. None of the patients had undergone any treatment ahead of thyroid surgery. Study observations and caveats: Significantly higher TCR beta diversity was reportedly seen in malignant thyroid tumors than benign nodules, in blood and tumor.

Per the original methods: Variation in CDR3 across clinicopathological groups served as the basis for constructing a distant-metastasis classifier in papillary thyroid cancer. TCRdb re-called the PCR reads through MiXCR. These V and J calls originate from TCRdb's pipeline instead of the authors' own analysis. This table holds 25,000 to 30,000 clones, 16% found once. The chain uses TRBV30 and TRBJ2-4; no clear D gene. The specimen sequenced was blood. The TCR comes from a female donor with papillary thyroid cancer or a benign thyroid nodule (not recorded which). Some clones in this sample may be carry-over from other donors' samples. CDR3 coding DNA: TGTGCCTGGGGGGTGGTGGTTCTAGCCAAAAACATTCAGTACTTC. Amino acid sequence: CAWGVVVLAKNIQYF.